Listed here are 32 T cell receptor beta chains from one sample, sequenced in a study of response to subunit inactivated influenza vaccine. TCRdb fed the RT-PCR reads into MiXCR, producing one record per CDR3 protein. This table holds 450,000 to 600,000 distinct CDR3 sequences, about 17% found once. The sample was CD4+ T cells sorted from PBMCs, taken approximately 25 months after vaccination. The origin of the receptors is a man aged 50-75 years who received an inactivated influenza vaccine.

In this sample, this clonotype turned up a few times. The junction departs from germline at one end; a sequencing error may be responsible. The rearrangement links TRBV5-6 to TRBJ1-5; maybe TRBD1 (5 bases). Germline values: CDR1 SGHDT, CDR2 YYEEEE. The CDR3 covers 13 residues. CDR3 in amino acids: CASSLNKGPYLDF. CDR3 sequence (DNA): TGTGCCAGCAGCTTGAATAAGGGGCCTTACTTGGATTTT.

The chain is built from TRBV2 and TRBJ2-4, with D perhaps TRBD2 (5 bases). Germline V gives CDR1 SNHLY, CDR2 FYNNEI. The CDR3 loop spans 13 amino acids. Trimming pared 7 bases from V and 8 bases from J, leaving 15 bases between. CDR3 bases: TGTGCCAGCAAGAGGGAACTACTAGACATTCAGTACTTC. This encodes CASKRELLDIQYF.

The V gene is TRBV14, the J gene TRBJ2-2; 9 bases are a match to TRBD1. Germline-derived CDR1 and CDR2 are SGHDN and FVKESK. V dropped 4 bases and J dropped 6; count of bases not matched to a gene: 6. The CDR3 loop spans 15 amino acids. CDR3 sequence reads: CASSPWTGVAGELFF. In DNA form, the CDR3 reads TGTGCCAGCAGCCCCTGGACAGGGGTGGCCGGGGAGCTGTTTTTT. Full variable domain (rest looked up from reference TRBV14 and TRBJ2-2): EAGVTQFPSHSVIEKGQTVTLRCDPISGHDNLYWYRRVMGKEIKFLLHFVKESKQDESGMPNNRFLAERTGGTYSTLKVQPAELEDSGVYFCASSPWTGVAGELFFGEGSRLTVL.

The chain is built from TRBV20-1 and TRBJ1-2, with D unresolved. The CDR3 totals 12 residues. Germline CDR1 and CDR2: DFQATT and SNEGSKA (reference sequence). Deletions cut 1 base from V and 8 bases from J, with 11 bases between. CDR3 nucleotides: TGCAGTGCTAGAGGTTCCGCGGCCGGCTACACCTTC. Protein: CSARGSAAGYTF.

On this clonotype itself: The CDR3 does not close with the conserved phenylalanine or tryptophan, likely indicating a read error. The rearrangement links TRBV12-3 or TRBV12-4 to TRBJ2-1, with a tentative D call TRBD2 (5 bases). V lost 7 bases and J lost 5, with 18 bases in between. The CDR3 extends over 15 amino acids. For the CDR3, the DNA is TGTGCCAGCACCCTCGGGATTAGGATTAACAATGAGCAGTTCTCC. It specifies CASTLGIRINNEQFS.

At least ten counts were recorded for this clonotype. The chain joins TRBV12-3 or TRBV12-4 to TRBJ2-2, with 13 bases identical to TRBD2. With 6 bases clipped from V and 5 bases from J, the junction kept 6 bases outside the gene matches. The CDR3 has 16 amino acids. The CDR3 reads CASSPGLAGRTGELFF. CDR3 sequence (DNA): TGTGCCAGCAGCCCGGGACTAGCGGGAAGGACCGGGGAGCTGTTTTTT.

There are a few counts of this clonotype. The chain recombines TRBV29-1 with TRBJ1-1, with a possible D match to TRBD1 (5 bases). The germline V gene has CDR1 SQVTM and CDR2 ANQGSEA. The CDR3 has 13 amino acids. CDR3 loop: CSASERGGTEAFF. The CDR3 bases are TGCAGTGCCTCAGAAAGGGGTGGCACTGAAGCTTTCTTT.

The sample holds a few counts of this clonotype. CDR3 loop: CSARGGWERGNEQFF. The DNA for the CDR3 is TGCAGTGCTAGAGGAGGGTGGGAGCGGGGGAATGAGCAGTTCTTC. This chain joins TRBV20-1 and TRBJ2-1, with 8 nucleotides matching TRBD2. The CDR3 is 15 amino acids. Germline CDR1 is DFQATT and CDR2 is SNEGSKA (reference sequence). V was pared by 1 base and J by 7 bases, with 9 bases of the junction left unmatched.

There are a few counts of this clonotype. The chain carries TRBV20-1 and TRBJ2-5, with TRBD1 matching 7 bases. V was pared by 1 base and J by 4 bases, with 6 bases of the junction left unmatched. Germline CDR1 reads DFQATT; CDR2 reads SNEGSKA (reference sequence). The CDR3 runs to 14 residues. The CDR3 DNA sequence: TGCAGTGCTAGAGCCCAAACAGGGGTAGAGACCCAGTACTTC. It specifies CSARAQTGVETQYF.

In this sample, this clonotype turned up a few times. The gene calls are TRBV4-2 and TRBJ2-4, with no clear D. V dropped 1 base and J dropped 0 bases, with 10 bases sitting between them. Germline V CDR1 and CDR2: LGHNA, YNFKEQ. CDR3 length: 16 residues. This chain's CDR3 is CASSQVSPLAKNIQYF. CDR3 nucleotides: TGTGCCAGCAGCCAAGTTAGCCCACTAGCCAAAAACATTCAGTACTTC.

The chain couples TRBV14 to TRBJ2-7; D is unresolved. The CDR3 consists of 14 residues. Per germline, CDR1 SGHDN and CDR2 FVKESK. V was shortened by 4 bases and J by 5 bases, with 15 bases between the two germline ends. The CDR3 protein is CASSLWPVGNEQYF. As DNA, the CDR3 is TGTGCCAGCAGCCTTTGGCCCGTGGGCAACGAGCAGTACTTC. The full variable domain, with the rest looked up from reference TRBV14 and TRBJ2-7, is EAGVTQFPSHSVIEKGQTVTLRCDPISGHDNLYWYRRVMGKEIKFLLHFVKESKQDESGMPNNRFLAERTGGTYSTLKVQPAELEDSGVYFCASSLWPVGNEQYFGPGTRLTVT.

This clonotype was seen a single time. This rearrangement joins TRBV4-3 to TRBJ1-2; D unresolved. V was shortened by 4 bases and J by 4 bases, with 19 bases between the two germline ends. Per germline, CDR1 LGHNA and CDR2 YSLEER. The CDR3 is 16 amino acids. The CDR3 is CASSRMAGSGLYGYTF. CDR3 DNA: TGCGCCAGCAGCCGAATGGCGGGGTCAGGCCTCTATGGCTACACCTTC.

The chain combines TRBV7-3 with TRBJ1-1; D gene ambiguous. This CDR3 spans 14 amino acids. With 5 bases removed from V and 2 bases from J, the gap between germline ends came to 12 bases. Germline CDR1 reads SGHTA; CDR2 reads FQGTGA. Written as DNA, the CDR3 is TGTGCCAGCAGCAACTCCCACGCAAACACTGAAGCTTTCTTT. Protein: CASSNSHANTEAFF.

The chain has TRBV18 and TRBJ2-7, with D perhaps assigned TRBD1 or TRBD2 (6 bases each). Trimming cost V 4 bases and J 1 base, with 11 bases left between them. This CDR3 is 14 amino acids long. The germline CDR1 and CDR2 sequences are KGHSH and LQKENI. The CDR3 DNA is TGTGCCAGCTCACAAACGGGGGCTTCCTACGAGCAGTACTTC. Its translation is CASSQTGASYEQYF.

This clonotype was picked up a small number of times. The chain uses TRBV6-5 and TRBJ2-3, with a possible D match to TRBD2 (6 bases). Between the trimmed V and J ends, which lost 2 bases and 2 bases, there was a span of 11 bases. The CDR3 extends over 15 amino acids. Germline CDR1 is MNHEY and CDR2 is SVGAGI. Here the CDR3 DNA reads TGTGCCAGCAGTTACGCGGGGACGCACACAGATACGCAGTATTTT. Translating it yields CASSYAGTHTDTQYF.

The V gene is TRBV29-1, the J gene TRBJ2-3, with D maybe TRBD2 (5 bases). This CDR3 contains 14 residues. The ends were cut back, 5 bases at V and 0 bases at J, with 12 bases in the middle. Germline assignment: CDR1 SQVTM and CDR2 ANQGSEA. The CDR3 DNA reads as TGCAGCGTTTCCCTGGACTCGAGCACAGATACGCAGTATTTT. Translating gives CSVSLDSSTDTQYF.

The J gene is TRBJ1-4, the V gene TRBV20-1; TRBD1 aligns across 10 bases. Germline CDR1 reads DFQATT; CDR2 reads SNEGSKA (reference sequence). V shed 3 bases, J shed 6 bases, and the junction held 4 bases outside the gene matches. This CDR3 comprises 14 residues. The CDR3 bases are TGCAGTGCTAGTGACGGACAGGGGGATGAAAAACTGTTTTTT. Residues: CSASDGQGDEKLFF.

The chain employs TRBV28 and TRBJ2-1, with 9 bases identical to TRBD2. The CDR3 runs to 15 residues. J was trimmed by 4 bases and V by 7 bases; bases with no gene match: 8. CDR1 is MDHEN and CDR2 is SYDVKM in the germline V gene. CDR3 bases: TGTGCCAGCACTGAACTAGCGGGTAAATACAATGAGCAGTTCTTC. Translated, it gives CASTELAGKYNEQFF.

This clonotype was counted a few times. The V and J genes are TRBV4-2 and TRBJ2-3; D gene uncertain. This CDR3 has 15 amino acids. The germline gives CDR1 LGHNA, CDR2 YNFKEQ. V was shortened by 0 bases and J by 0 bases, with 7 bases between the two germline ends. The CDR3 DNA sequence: TGTGCCAGCAGCCAAGATTTGCAGAGCACAGATACGCAGTATTTT. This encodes CASSQDLQSTDTQYF.

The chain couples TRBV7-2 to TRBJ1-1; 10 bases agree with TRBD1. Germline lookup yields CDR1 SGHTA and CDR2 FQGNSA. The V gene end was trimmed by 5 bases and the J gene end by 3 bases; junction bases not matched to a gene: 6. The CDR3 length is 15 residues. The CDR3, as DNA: TGTGCCAGCAGCCCGGGGACAGGGGCCTACACTGAAGCTTTCTTT. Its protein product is CASSPGTGAYTEAFF. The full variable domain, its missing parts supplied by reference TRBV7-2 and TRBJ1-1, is GAGVSQSPSNKVTEKGKDVELRCDPISGHTALYWYRQSLGQGLEFLIYFQGNSAPDKSGLPSDRFSAERTGGSVSTLTIQRTQQEDSAVYLCASSPGTGAYTEAFFGQGTRLTVV.

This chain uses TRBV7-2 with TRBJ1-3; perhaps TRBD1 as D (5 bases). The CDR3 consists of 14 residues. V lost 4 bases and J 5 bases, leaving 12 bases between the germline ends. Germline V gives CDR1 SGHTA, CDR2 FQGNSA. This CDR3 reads CASSSQGERNTIYF. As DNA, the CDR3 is TGTGCCAGCAGCTCTCAGGGAGAGAGAAACACCATATATTTT.

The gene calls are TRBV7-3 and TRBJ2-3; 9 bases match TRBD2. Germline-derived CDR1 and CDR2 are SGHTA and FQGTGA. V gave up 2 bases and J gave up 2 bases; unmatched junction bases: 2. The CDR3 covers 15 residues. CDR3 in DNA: TGTGCCAGCAGCTTATCTAGCGGGACCACAGATACGCAGTATTTT. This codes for CASSLSSGTTDTQYF.

The CDR3 DNA sequence: TGTGCCAGCAGTGATTCAGGGAAGGCTTCACCCCTCCACTTT. It is translated as CASSDSGKASPLHF. The gene calls are TRBV25-1 and TRBJ1-6; D is perhaps TRBD1 (5 bases). V dropped 3 bases and J dropped 9 bases, with 12 bases sitting between them. Per germline, CDR1 MGHDK and CDR2 SYGVNS. The CDR3 is 14 amino acids.

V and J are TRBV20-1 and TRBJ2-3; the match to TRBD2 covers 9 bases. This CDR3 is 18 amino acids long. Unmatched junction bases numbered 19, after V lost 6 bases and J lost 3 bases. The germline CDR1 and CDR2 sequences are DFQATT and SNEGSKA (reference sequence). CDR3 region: CSAPPRAAGGYGTDTQYF. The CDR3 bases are TGCAGTGCCCCTCCCCGCGCGGCGGGAGGGTACGGGACAGATACGCAGTATTTT.

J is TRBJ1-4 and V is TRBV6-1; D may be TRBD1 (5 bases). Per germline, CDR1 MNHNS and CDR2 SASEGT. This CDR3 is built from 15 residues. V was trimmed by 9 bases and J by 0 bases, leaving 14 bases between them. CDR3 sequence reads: CASYRTGTTNEKLFF. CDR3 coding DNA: TGTGCCAGTTACAGGACGGGAACAACTAATGAAAAACTGTTTTTT.

CDR3 in amino acids: CASSRRTGSTDTQYF. CDR3 DNA: TGCGCCAGCAGCAGGAGGACAGGTAGCACAGATACGCAGTATTTT. This chain links TRBV5-1 with TRBJ2-3, with 7 bases lining up with TRBD1. The V and J ends lost 4 bases and 0 bases, in that order; junction bases with no gene match: 5. The CDR3 has 15 residues. CDR1 and CDR2 from the germline V gene are SGHRS and YFSETQ.

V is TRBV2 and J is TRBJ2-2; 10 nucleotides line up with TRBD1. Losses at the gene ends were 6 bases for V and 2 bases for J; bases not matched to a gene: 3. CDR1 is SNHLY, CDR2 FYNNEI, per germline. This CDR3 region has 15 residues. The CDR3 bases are TGTGCCAGCAGGGGGACAGGGGTTAACACCGGGGAGCTGTTTTTT. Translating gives CASRGTGVNTGELFF.

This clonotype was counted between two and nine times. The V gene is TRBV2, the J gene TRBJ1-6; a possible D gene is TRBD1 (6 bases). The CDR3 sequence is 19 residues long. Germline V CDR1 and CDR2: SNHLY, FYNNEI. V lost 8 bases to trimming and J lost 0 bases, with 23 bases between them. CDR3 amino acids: CASGRQEMGGSSYNSPLHF. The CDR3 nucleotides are TGTGCCAGCGGTCGACAGGAAATGGGGGGCAGCTCCTATAATTCACCCCTCCACTTT.

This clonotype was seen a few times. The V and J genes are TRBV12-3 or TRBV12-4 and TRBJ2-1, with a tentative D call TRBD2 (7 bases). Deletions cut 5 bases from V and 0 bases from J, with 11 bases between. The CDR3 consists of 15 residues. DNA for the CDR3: TGTGCCAGCAGTCTGCGGGGGCCCTCCTACAATGAGCAGTTCTTC. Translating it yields CASSLRGPSYNEQFF.

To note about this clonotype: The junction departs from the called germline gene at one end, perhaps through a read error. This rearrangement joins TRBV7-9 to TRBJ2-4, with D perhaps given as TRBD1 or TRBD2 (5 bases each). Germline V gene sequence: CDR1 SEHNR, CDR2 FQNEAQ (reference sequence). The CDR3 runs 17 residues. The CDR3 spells CASSLGDLKLAKNIQYF. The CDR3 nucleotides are TGTGCCAGCAGTTTAGGGGACCTTAAACTAGCCAAAAACATTCAGTACTTC.

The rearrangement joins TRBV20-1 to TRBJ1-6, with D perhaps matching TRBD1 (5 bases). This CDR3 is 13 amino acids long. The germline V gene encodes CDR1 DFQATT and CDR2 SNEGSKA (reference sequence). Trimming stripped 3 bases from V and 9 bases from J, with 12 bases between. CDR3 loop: CSARRQGASPLHF. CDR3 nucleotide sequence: TGCAGTGCTAGGAGGCAGGGCGCTTCACCCCTCCACTTT.

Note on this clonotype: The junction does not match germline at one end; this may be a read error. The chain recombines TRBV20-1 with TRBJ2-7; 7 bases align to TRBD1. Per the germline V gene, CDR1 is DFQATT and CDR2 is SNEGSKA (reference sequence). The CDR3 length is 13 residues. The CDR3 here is CSASRDSTSSSNF. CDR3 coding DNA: TGCAGTGCTAGCCGGGACAGTACGTCTAGTTCGAACTTC.